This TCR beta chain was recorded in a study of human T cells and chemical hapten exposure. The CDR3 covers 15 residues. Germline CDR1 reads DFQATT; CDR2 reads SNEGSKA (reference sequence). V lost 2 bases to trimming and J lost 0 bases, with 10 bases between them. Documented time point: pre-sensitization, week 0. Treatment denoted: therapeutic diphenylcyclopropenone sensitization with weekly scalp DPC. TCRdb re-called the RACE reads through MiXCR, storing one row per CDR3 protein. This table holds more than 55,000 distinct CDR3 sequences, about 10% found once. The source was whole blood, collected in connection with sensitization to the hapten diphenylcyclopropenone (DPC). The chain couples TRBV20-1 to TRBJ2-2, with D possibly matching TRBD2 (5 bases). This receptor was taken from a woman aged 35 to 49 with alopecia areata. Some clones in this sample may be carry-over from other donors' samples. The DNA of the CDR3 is TGCAGTGCTAGATGGGCGGGCTCGAACACCGGGGAGCTGTTTTTT. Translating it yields CSARWAGSNTGELFF.